This passage covers 7 T cell receptor beta chains from one sample sequenced in a study of cytomegalovirus exposure and HLA in healthy donors. Using immunoSEQ multiplex PCR, the repertoire was profiled, and TCRdb retains in-frame clones only, with some absent. The sample records approximately 300,000 clones, around 90% being singletons. Specimen: PBMCs. The source of these receptors is a woman under 40 in good health and CMV-seropositive.

The chain is built from TRBV4-3 and TRBJ1-2; a weak D match, TRBD1 (5 bases). Germline V gene data show CDR1 as LGHNA and CDR2 as YSLEER. The CDR3 has 14 amino acids. V lost 0 bases to trimming and J lost 4 bases, with 9 bases between them. The CDR3 region is CASSQDTGGYGYTF. CDR3 sequence (DNA): TGCGCCAGCAGCCAAGACACAGGCGGCTATGGCTACACCTTC.

V gene TRBV6-5 combines with J gene TRBJ2-1; TRBD2 aligns across 12 bases. The ends lost 2 bases at V and 8 bases at J; junction bases unmatched: 4. Germline V gene sequence: CDR1 MNHEY, CDR2 SVGAGI. CDR3 length equals 15 residues. CDR3 DNA: TGTGCCAGCAGTTACGGGACTAGCGGGTCTGATGAGCAGTTCTTC. Translated, it gives CASSYGTSGSDEQFF.

The chain has TRBV27 and TRBJ1-5; TRBD1 aligns across 8 bases. Per the germline V gene, CDR1 is MNHEY and CDR2 is SMNVEV (reference sequence). J gave up 7 bases and V 6 bases, and 8 bases lay outside the gene matches. This CDR3 contains 14 residues. In DNA form, the CDR3 reads TGTGCCAGCAGAACTCTGACAGGGGAACAGCCCCAGCATTTT. Its translation: CASRTLTGEQPQHF.

The rearrangement links TRBV29-1 to TRBJ1-1; 7 bases agree with TRBD1. The CDR3 length is 12 residues. Unmatched junction bases numbered 6, after V lost 7 bases and J lost 4 bases. The V gene's germline CDR1 is SQVTM and CDR2 ANQGSEA. CDR3 sequence: CSARQGPTEAFF. CDR3 DNA sequence: TGCAGCGCGAGACAGGGACCCACTGAAGCTTTCTTT. The full variable domain, its missing parts supplied by reference TRBV29-1 and TRBJ1-1, is SAVISQKPSRDICQRGTSLTIQCQVDSQVTMMFWYRQQPGQSLTLIATANQGSEATYESGFVIDKFPISRPNLTFSTLTVSNMSPEDSSIYLCSARQGPTEAFFGQGTRLTVV.

The chain couples TRBV27 to TRBJ2-1, with 8 bases that match TRBD2. The length of the CDR3 is 16 residues. Germline V lookup: CDR1 MNHEY, CDR2 SMNVEV (reference sequence). Losses at the gene ends were 5 bases for V and 5 bases for J; bases not matched to a gene: 11. DNA for the CDR3: TGTGCCAGCAGTCCCAGGACTAGCTCGAGGGACAATGAGCAGTTCTTC. Amino acids: CASSPRTSSRDNEQFF.

The chain has TRBV30 and TRBJ2-3, with 12 bases fitting TRBD2. CDR1 and CDR2 (germline): GTSNPN, SVGIG (reference sequence). The CDR3 extends over 16 amino acids. Trimming removed 2 bases from V and 4 bases from J; junction bases left unmatched: 7. The DNA of the CDR3 is TGTGCCTGGAGTTTCAGACTAGCGGGAGACGCAGATACGCAGTATTTT. Its protein product is CAWSFRLAGDADTQYF.

The chain uses TRBV27 and TRBJ2-1, with 8 bases that match TRBD2. The CDR3 has 15 residues. J gave up 4 bases and V 4 bases, and 6 bases lay outside the gene matches. The germline V gene has CDR1 MNHEY and CDR2 SMNVEV (reference sequence). For the CDR3, the DNA is TGTGCCAGCAGTTCAAGGACTAGCCTTTACAATGAGCAGTTCTTC. Amino acids: CASSSRTSLYNEQFF.